This T cell receptor beta chain was recorded in a study of blood T cell repertoires in COVID-19. Looking at the study overall: COVID-19 samples, acute and convalescent, were from the United States, Italy and Spain. PBMCs, B-cell-depleted T cells, or T cells provided the cDNA or gDNA that made up the material.

Authors' processing steps: Reference gene primers were amplified, and this amplification served to estimate nucleated cell counts. Repertoires were generated with immunoSEQ multiplex PCR, while TCRdb's copy carries only in-frame clones and drops some. For V, J and clone size, that table is used; D and trimming come from the DNA. In the table there are about 340,000 clones, 70% to 90% of which are singletons. Germline CDR1 is LGHNT and CDR2 is FRNRAP. The CDR3 covers 13 residues. Deletions cut 3 bases from V and 9 bases from J, with 14 bases between. This clone turned up a few times. Recruited during active infection, patients (from Seattle) were subsequently followed longitudinally.

The TCR comes from an older woman with COVID-19, enrolled during active disease. This chain connects TRBV12-5 to TRBJ1-2, with D tentatively TRBD1 (6 bases). Sequencing was carried out using peripheral blood. Here the CDR3 reads CASGFAGAKSYTF. The CDR3 bases are TGTGCTAGTGGTTTCGCAGGGGCTAAAAGCTACACCTTC.